One sample yielded the 25 T cell receptor beta chains listed below, sequenced in a study of blood T cell repertoires in COVID-19. Libraries were prepared by immunoSEQ multiplex PCR; TCRdb keeps only in-frame clonotypes and omits some of them. The sample lists roughly 60,000 clones; more than 65% were seen once. The source material was peripheral blood. All receptors derive from a human donor in a cohort sampled during active COVID-19.

The chain carries TRBV7-9 and TRBJ2-3; 14 bases are a match to TRBD2. Losses at the gene ends were 5 bases for V and 4 bases for J; bases not matched to a gene: 5. Germline V gene data show CDR1 as SEHNR and CDR2 as FQNEAQ (reference sequence). The CDR3 is 16 amino acids. The DNA of the CDR3 is TGTGCCAGCAGCCCGAGACTAGCGGGGGGGGCAGATACGCAGTATTTT. Amino acid sequence: CASSPRLAGGADTQYF.

The chain uses TRBV15 and TRBJ2-1; 9 bases agree with TRBD2. The CDR3 has 16 residues. The ends lost 3 bases at V and 7 bases at J; junction bases unmatched: 10. Per the germline V gene, CDR1 is LNHNV and CDR2 is YYDKDF (reference sequence). The CDR3 DNA sequence: TGTGCCACCAGCAGGGGACTAGCCGGCCGAAAGAATGAGCAGTTCTTC. It yields the protein CATSRGLAGRKNEQFF.

V and J are TRBV19 and TRBJ1-5; tentatively, D is TRBD1 (6 bases). Trimming took off 8 bases at V and 7 bases at J, with 15 bases between the two ends. Germline loops: CDR1 LNHDA, CDR2 SQIVND (reference sequence). This CDR3 is 13 amino acids long. The CDR3 DNA is TGTGCCAGTCAAAGGGGGTGGAACCAGCCCCAGCATTTT. It translates to CASQRGWNQPQHF.

This clone was counted a single time. This chain joins TRBV10-3 and TRBJ1-5; TRBD1 matches at 9 bases. The CDR3 is 14 amino acids. J was trimmed by 2 bases and V by 11 bases; bases with no gene match: 7. Germline CDR1 and CDR2: ENHRY and SYGVKD. CDR3 loop: CASTGGSGNQPQHF. The CDR3 coding sequence is TGTGCCTCTACAGGGGGCTCTGGCAATCAGCCCCAGCATTTT.

This clone was seen more than once but under ten times. This chain uses TRBV14 with TRBJ1-1, with unresolved D. The germline CDR1 and CDR2 sequences are SGHDN and FVKESK. The CDR3 has 13 amino acids. V gave up 4 bases and J gave up 0 bases, with 6 bases separating them. CDR3 DNA: TGTGCCAGCAGCCGCAGTCTGAACACTGAAGCTTTCTTT. As protein: CASSRSLNTEAFF.

The V gene is TRBV10-3, the J gene TRBJ2-7; 8 nucleotides line up with TRBD2. Germline CDR1 ENHRY, CDR2 SYGVKD. V trimming: 6 bases; J trimming: 1 base; junction bases outside the gene matches: 14. CDR3 length: 17 amino acids. The CDR3 DNA reads TGTGCCATCAGCGATCCCTTTAGCGGGAAGGCGTCCTACGAGCAGTACTTC. This sequence encodes CAISDPFSGKASYEQYF.

This chain uses TRBV28 with TRBJ1-2; D possibly corresponds to TRBD1 (6 bases). Per germline, CDR1 MDHEN and CDR2 SYDVKM. Trimming took 6 bases from V and 3 from J, leaving 17 bases between them. The CDR3 runs 15 residues. The CDR3 is CASSQAGVGDYGYTF. Here the CDR3 DNA reads TGTGCCAGCAGCCAAGCAGGGGTTGGAGACTATGGCTACACCTTC.

V usage is TRBV19 and J usage is TRBJ1-1, with a weak D call TRBD1 (6 bases). V lost 3 bases to trimming and J lost 1 base, with 12 bases between them. The length of the CDR3 is 15 residues. The germline V gene has CDR1 LNHDA and CDR2 SQIVND (reference sequence). CDR3 nucleotide sequence: TGTGCCAGTAGTATCGTGACAGGCTCGAACACTGAAGCTTTCTTT. It specifies CASSIVTGSNTEAFF.

In this sample, this clone turned up a few times. The V call is TRBV6-5, the J call TRBJ2-1; 13 nucleotides line up with TRBD2. The CDR3 is made up of 16 amino acids. CDR1 and CDR2 (germline): MNHEY, SVGAGI. The V segment lost 4 bases and the J segment 9 bases; nucleotides outside the gene matches: 9. The DNA for the CDR3 is TGTGCCAGCAGTTCTACCGGGACTAGCGGGAAAGGTGAGCAGTTCTTC. It is translated as CASSSTGTSGKGEQFF.

The chain has TRBV10-3 and TRBJ2-7; 7 positions match TRBD2. J gave up 3 bases and V 6 bases, and 8 bases lay outside the gene matches. Germline V lookup: CDR1 ENHRY, CDR2 SYGVKD. This CDR3 has 14 amino acids. CDR3 in DNA: TGTGCCATCAGGGTTACTAGCGCCGACTACGAGCAGTACTTC. Translating gives CAIRVTSADYEQYF.

The genes are TRBV6-9 and TRBJ2-1; TRBD1 matches 7 bases. CDR1 MNHGY and CDR2 SVAAGI come from the germline V gene. The CDR3 consists of 15 residues. V lost 6 bases to trimming and J lost 4 bases; unmatched junction nucleotides: 9. The CDR3 here is CASSRPGQLYNEQFF. In nucleotides, the CDR3 is TGTGCCAGCAGCCGACCGGGACAGTTATACAATGAGCAGTTCTTC.

J is TRBJ1-2 and V is TRBV28; D gene ambiguous. The CDR3 length is 16 residues. V lost 2 bases to trimming and J lost 6 bases, with 19 bases between them. Germline loops: CDR1 MDHEN, CDR2 SYDVKM. DNA of the CDR3: TGTGCCAGCAGTTTAGGGAGAGACGCCAGGCCCCATGGCTACACCTTC. Translated, it gives CASSLGRDARPHGYTF.

The chain is built from TRBV2 and TRBJ2-6; maybe TRBD1 (6 bases). This CDR3 has 13 amino acids. Germline CDR1 and CDR2: SNHLY and FYNNEI. Between the trimmed V and J ends, which lost 8 bases and 1 base, there was a span of 6 bases. The CDR3 region is CASGQSGANVLTF. The CDR3 nucleotides are TGTGCCAGCGGACAGTCTGGGGCCAACGTCCTGACTTTC.

This clone was counted between two and nine times. The rearrangement joins TRBV5-1 to TRBJ1-6; unclear D gene. This CDR3 region has 17 residues. With 1 base removed from V and 0 bases from J, the gap between germline ends came to 11 bases. The germline V gene encodes CDR1 SGHRS and CDR2 YFSETQ. The CDR3: CASSLKSDLSYNSPLHF. The CDR3 DNA reads as TGCGCCAGCAGCTTGAAGTCAGATCTCTCCTATAATTCACCCCTCCACTTT.

This clone was found a few times. The rearrangement links TRBV18 to TRBJ1-1, with TRBD1 matching 8 bases. The ends lost 5 bases at V and 4 bases at J; junction bases unmatched: 6. In germline, CDR1 is KGHSH, CDR2 LQKENI. This CDR3 has 14 residues. CDR3 amino acids: CASSKSTGGTEAFF. As DNA, the CDR3 is TGTGCCAGCTCAAAATCTACAGGGGGCACTGAAGCTTTCTTT.

The chain has TRBV6-5 and TRBJ1-5; 7 bases are a match to TRBD1. J gave up 4 bases and V 6 bases, and 3 bases lay outside the gene matches. The germline CDR1 and CDR2 sequences are MNHEY and SVGAGI. The CDR3 has 13 amino acids. CDR3 DNA: TGTGCCAGCAGAGGGACAGTGAATCAGCCCCAGCATTTT. It yields the protein CASRGTVNQPQHF.

This clone was counted between two and nine times. V and J are TRBV15 and TRBJ1-5; no definite D call. V was shortened by 1 base and J by 7 bases, with 5 bases between the two germline ends. CDR3 size: 12 residues. Germline CDR1 reads LNHNV; CDR2 reads YYDKDF (reference sequence). The CDR3 nucleotides read TGTGCCACCAGCAGAGTCCTCCAGCCCCAGCATTTT. This encodes CATSRVLQPQHF.

The chain has TRBV19 and TRBJ1-5, with D unclear. Germline CDR1 is LNHDA and CDR2 is SQIVND (reference sequence). The CDR3 runs 11 residues. Trimming took 4 bases from V and 9 from J, leaving 7 bases between them. The CDR3 DNA is TGTGCCAGTAGTAGTCCGGGGCCCCAGCATTTT. This gives the protein CASSSPGPQHF.

The chain links TRBV27 to TRBJ1-1; D uncertain. This CDR3 has 14 residues. V lost 2 bases, J lost 4 bases, and 11 bases lay in between. The germline gives CDR1 MNHEY, CDR2 SMNVEV (reference sequence). Here the CDR3 reads CASSLTGVVTEAFF. In DNA form, the CDR3 reads TGTGCCAGCAGTTTAACCGGGGTTGTCACTGAAGCTTTCTTT.

The chain is built from TRBV28 and TRBJ1-2; unclear D gene. The V gene's germline CDR1 is MDHEN and CDR2 SYDVKM. The CDR3 is made up of 12 amino acids. The V end was cut by 1 base, the J end by 8 bases, with 8 bases between. The CDR3, as DNA: TGTGCCAGCAGTTTATTAGGAGAGGGCTACACCTTC. Translated, it gives CASSLLGEGYTF.

The chain is built from TRBV28 and TRBJ2-1; 10 bases map to TRBD2. The CDR3 is 16 amino acids. Germline assignment: CDR1 MDHEN and CDR2 SYDVKM. Trimming at V came to 3 bases and at J to 3 bases, leaving 5 bases not matched to a gene. The CDR3: CASSLVAGGSYNEQFF. As DNA, the CDR3 is TGTGCCAGCAGTTTGGTAGCGGGAGGTAGCTACAATGAGCAGTTCTTC.

The chain recombines TRBV5-1 with TRBJ2-1; 7 bases fit TRBD2. Germline values: CDR1 SGHRS, CDR2 YFSETQ. The CDR3 consists of 12 residues. The junction had 7 bases not matched to a gene; V was cut back by 4 bases and J by 12 bases. Here the CDR3 DNA reads TGCGCCAGCAGCCCTAGCGGTTTAGGGCAGTTCTTC. It specifies CASSPSGLGQFF.

The V call is TRBV2, the J call TRBJ1-1; 8 bases line up with TRBD1. Germline CDR1 SNHLY, CDR2 FYNNEI. CDR3 length: 12 residues. The trim removed 8 bases at V and 1 base at J, leaving 0 bases unmatched. The CDR3 protein is CASGTGNTEAFF. DNA for the CDR3: TGTGCCAGCGGGACAGGGAACACTGAAGCTTTCTTT.

This clone is a singleton in its sample. The chain is built from TRBV3-1 (or the pseudogene TRBV3-2) and TRBJ1-2, with a tentative D call TRBD1 (6 bases). This CDR3 is built from 14 residues. Deletions cut 6 bases from V and 4 bases from J, with 15 bases between. The germline gives CDR1 LGHDT, CDR2 YNNKEL (reference sequence). The CDR3 DNA is TGTGCCAGCAGAGATACAGGGTCGGCCTATGGCTACACCTTC. It encodes CASRDTGSAYGYTF.

The J gene is TRBJ2-7, the V gene TRBV7-8; the D gene is possibly TRBD2 (5 bases). The CDR3 has 12 residues. Deletions cut 6 bases from V and 3 bases from J, with 9 bases between. Germline-derived CDR1 and CDR2 are SGHVS and FQNEAQ. The CDR3 region is CASRGAGYEQYF. The CDR3 region has the DNA TGTGCCAGCAGGGGAGCCGGCTACGAGCAGTACTTC.